Listed here is a single T cell receptor beta chain. How the authors handled the data: Using reference gene primer amplification, nucleated cell counts were estimated. Produced via immunoSEQ multiplex PCR; TCRdb's table is partial and in-frame only. Clonal size and the V and J genes are those of that table, whereas D and trimming came from the DNA. Of about 200,000 clones detected, 85% to 90% appear once; the ten largest clones hold 5.9%. This sample is drawn from a study of blood T cell repertoires in COVID-19. On the study more broadly: The samples span acute and convalescent COVID-19 from the United States, Italy and Spain. Sources were T cells, B-cell-depleted T cells, or PBMCs; the material itself was cDNA or gDNA.

Trimming took 2 bases from V and 2 from J; bases not matched to a gene: 2. The germline gives CDR1 ENHRY, CDR2 SYGVKD. CDR3 size: 14 residues. J is TRBJ1-2 and V is TRBV10-3, with 7 bases that match TRBD1. This TCR was recovered from a man older than 75 with acute or convalescent COVID-19. Material for sequencing was peripheral blood. The CDR3 protein is CAISEGRGNYGYTF. The CDR3 region has the DNA TGTGCCATCAGTGAGGGCAGGGGGAACTATGGCTACACCTTC.